The rows below give T cell receptor beta chains drawn from one sample of a study of spatial heterogeneity in lung cancer. TCRdb used MiXCR to reprocess the 5' RACE reads, holding one entry per CDR3 protein. This table holds roughly 82,000 distinct CDR3 sequences, over 9.5% found once. The specimen was PBMCs, collected at surgery. The receptor set was obtained from a male donor with early-stage non-small cell lung cancer. Each CDR3 is given with its conserved first and last residue. The order of the fields is D gene, J gene, V gene, clone size, CDR3 protein, CDR3 DNA. A D gene is named only where the DNA matches it firmly. Rows give clone size only sometimes, using once, few, many, or a class for an expanded clone.

D: -
J: TRBJ2-7
V: TRBV25-1
size: -
CDR3: CASRENTEQYF
DNA: TGTGCCAGCAGGGAGAACACCGAGCAGTACTTC

D: TRBD2
J: TRBJ2-2
V: TRBV4-1
size: few
CDR3: CASSTFASGANTGELFF
DNA: TGCGCCAGCAGCACGTTCGCTAGCGGAGCGAACACCGGGGAGCTGTTTTTT

D: -
J: TRBJ1-1
V: TRBV11-2
size: -
CDR3: CASSTRGARNTEAFF
DNA: TGTGCCAGCAGCACCCGAGGGGCCAGGAACACTGAAGCTTTCTTT

D: TRBD2
J: TRBJ2-3
V: TRBV20-1
size: few
CDR3: CSARDPAGGLPDTQYF
DNA: TGCAGTGCTAGAGATCCGGCGGGGGGGCTCCCAGATACGCAGTATTTT

D: TRBD2
J: TRBJ2-2
V: TRBV2
size: few
CDR3: CASSVAGGAGELFF
DNA: TGTGCCAGCAGCGTAGCGGGAGGGGCCGGGGAGCTGTTTTTT

D: -
J: TRBJ2-2
V: TRBV19
size: -
CDR3: CASSIGLTNTGELFF
DNA: TGTGCCAGTAGTATCGGACTAACGAACACCGGGGAGCTGTTTTTT

D: -
J: TRBJ2-7
V: TRBV5-6
size: medium-sized
CDR3: CASSLTRQGISYEQYF
DNA: TGTGCCAGCAGCTTGACCCGCCAGGGAATATCCTACGAGCAGTACTTC

D: TRBD1
J: TRBJ2-7
V: TRBV7-9
size: -
CDR3: CASSRTGIGEQYF
DNA: TGTGCCAGCAGCCGGACAGGGATCGGCGAGCAGTACTTC

D: TRBD2
J: TRBJ2-7
V: TRBV30
size: -
CDR3: CAWRLAGTYEQYF
DNA: TGTGCCTGGAGACTAGCGGGGACCTACGAGCAGTACTTC

D: -
J: TRBJ2-1
V: TRBV19
size: -
CDR3: CASSPRSTYNEQFF
DNA: TGTGCCAGTAGTCCTCGATCGACCTACAATGAGCAGTTCTTC

D: -
J: TRBJ1-2
V: TRBV29-1
size: -
CDR3: CSVVSRGYGYTF
DNA: TGCAGCGTTGTTTCGAGGGGGTATGGCTACACCTTC

D: TRBD1
J: TRBJ2-1
V: TRBV6-6
size: many
CDR3: CASSSGQGHYNEQFF
DNA: TGTGCCAGCAGTTCGGGACAGGGGCACTACAATGAGCAGTTCTTC

D: -
J: TRBJ1-1
V: TRBV9
size: few
CDR3: CASSVGVETEAFF
DNA: TGTGCCAGCAGCGTAGGAGTGGAGACGGAAGCTTTCTTT

D: TRBD1
J: TRBJ2-2
V: TRBV20-1
size: few
CDR3: CSVRLPGQGGTGELFF
DNA: TGCAGTGTTAGACTGCCGGGACAGGGTGGAACCGGGGAGCTGTTTTTT

D: -
J: TRBJ1-5
V: TRBV6-1
size: -
CDR3: CASAPNQVNQPQHF
DNA: TGTGCCAGCGCCCCTAACCAGGTCAATCAGCCCCAGCATTTT

D: -
J: TRBJ1-1
V: TRBV24-1
size: -
CDR3: CATRARGGNTEAFF
DNA: TGTGCCACCAGGGCTCGCGGGGGAAACACTGAAGCTTTCTTT

D: -
J: TRBJ2-7
V: TRBV11-2
size: few
CDR3: CASSLDPLGRAIDEQYF
DNA: TGTGCCAGCAGCTTAGATCCCTTGGGACGAGCAATCGACGAGCAGTACTTC

D: TRBD1
J: TRBJ2-7
V: TRBV19
size: -
CDR3: CASSEQGANEQYF
DNA: TGTGCCAGTAGTGAACAGGGGGCCAACGAGCAGTACTTC

D: -
J: TRBJ2-2
V: TRBV5-5
size: -
CDR3: CASSLAQGNGGELFF
DNA: TGTGCCAGCAGCTTGGCCCAGGGGAATGGCGGGGAGCTGTTTTTT

D: -
J: TRBJ2-3
V: TRBV6-4
size: few
CDR3: CASSERQGPDTQYF
DNA: TGTGCCAGCAGTGAGCGGCAGGGCCCAGATACGCAGTATTTT

D: TRBD2
J: TRBJ2-1
V: TRBV20-1
size: few
CDR3: CSGNPGTSGNNEQFF
DNA: TGCAGTGGCAATCCGGGGACTAGCGGAAACAATGAGCAGTTCTTC

D: -
J: TRBJ1-1
V: TRBV6-5
size: many
CDR3: CASSYSVNTEAFF
DNA: TGTGCCAGCAGTTACTCAGTGAACACTGAAGCTTTCTTT